What follows is one TCR beta chain and its context. This clonotype was seen repeatedly, ten times or more. What antigen it recognizes has not been identified. No quality values exist for individual bases; no much larger clone is one base distant. For CDR1 and CDR2, the germline V gene lists MGHRA and YSYEKL. V lost 1 base and J lost 0 bases; the stretch between them is 10 bases long. The CDR3 numbers 16 residues from cysteine through phenylalanine. The CDR3 DNA has 48 bases and is translated from base 1. Instrument used: Illumina HiSeq 1500. The raw public data were reprocessed by TCRdb itself: fastp quality trimming at Q25, MiXCR clonotype calling, in-frame beta chains only. Every entry covers one CDR3 protein and lists the most common genes and DNA from its rows. For this sample the table gives about 310,000 distinct CDR3 sequences, of which under 20% were detected only once. Of the sample, around 12% is held by the ten largest clones.

This record comes from a study of T cell repertoires in cytomegalovirus infection (dated by TCRdb to 2018 to 2020). About the study as a whole: Donor HLA type was relevant to the analysis, because carriage of CMV infection together with the matching HLA type was indicated by public TCR beta signatures. Findings and caveats that apply to the study as a whole: In both this cohort and an independent roughly 330-donor cohort, the cumulative frequency of public TCR beta family members distinguished carriers of CMV infection plus the relevant HLA type. In the ex vivo response, HLA-C-restricted CMV-specific TCR beta clonotypes were dominant, and in two of eight donors the single most frequent clonotype came from this HLA-C-restricted group.

The sequenced sample consisted of PBMCs. The chain couples TRBV4-1 to TRBJ1-3; the D segment could be TRBD1, given 5 matching bases. This receptor was taken from a human donor in good health (CMV status not recorded). Some clones in this sample may be carry-over from other donors' samples. The DNA sequence follows: TGCGCCAGCAGCCAAGCTCCGACAGCCTCTGGAAACACCATATATTTT. Its amino acids are CASSQAPTASGNTIYF.